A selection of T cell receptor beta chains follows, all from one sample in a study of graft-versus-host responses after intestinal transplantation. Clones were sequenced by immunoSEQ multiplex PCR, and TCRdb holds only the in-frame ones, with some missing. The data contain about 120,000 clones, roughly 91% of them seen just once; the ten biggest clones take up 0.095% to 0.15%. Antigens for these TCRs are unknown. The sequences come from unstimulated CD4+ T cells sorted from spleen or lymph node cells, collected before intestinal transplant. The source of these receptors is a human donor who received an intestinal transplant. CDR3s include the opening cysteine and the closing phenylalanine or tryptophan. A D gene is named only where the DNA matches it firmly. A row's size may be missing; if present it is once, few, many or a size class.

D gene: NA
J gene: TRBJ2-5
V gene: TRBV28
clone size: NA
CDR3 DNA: TGTGCCAGCAGTACAAGGCCTAGCAAGACCCAGTACTTC
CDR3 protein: CASSTRPSKTQYF

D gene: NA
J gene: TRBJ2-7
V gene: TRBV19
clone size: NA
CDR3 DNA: TGTGCCAGTAGTATTGTCGCAGGGAAATACGAGCAGTACTTC
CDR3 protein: CASSIVAGKYEQYF

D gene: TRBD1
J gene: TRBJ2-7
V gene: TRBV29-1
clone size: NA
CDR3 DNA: TGCAGCGGCCGGGACAGGGGCTACGAGCAGTACTTC
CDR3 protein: CSGRDRGYEQYF

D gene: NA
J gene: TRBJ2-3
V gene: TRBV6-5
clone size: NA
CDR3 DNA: TGTGCCAGCAGTTACGACAAGCGCACAGATACGCAGTATTTT
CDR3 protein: CASSYDKRTDTQYF

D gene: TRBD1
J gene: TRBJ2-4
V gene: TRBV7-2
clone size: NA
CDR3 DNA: TGTGCCAGCAGCGTGAACAGGGGGGACATTCAGTACTTC
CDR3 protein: CASSVNRGDIQYF

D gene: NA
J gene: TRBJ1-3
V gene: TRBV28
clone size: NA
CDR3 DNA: TGTGCCAGCAGTTTTTTGGGAGCCTCTGGAAACACCATATATTTT
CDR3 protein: CASSFLGASGNTIYF

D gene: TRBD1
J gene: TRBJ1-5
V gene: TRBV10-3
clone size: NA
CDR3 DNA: TGTGCCATTGCGGGACAGGGCAATCAGCCCCAGCATTTT
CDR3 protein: CAIAGQGNQPQHF

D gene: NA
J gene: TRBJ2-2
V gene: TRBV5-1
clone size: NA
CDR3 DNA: TGCGCCAGCAGCTTGGCCGCCGAAACCGGGGAGCTGTTTTTT
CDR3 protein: CASSLAAETGELFF

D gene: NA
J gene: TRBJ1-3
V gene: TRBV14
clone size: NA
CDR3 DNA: TGTGCCAGCAGCCAATACGAAAACACCATATATTTT
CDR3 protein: CASSQYENTIYF

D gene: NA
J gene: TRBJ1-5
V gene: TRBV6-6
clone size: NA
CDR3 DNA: TGTGCCAGCAGTTACTCGTTACGACCGCATTTT
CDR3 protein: CASSYSLRPHF

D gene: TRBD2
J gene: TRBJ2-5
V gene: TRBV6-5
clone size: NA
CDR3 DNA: TGTGCCAGCAGTGCCGGGACTAGCGGGAGAGAGACCCAGTACTTC
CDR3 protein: CASSAGTSGRETQYF

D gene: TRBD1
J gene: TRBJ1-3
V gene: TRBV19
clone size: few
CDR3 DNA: TGTGCCAGTAGTATGAGAAGACAGGGGCCGGGAAACACCATATATTTT
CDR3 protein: CASSMRRQGPGNTIYF

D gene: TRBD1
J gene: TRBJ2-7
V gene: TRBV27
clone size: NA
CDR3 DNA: TGTGCCAGCAGTTTAATGGGGACAGGGGGCTACGAGCAGTACTTC
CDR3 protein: CASSLMGTGGYEQYF

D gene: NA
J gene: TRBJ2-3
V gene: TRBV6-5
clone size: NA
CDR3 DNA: TGTGCCAGCAGGACGCGCGATACGCAGTATTTT
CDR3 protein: CASRTRDTQYF

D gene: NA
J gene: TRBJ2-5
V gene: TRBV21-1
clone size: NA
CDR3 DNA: TGTGCCAGCAGTCGCGTCCTACTAGCTCTGGAGACCCAGTACTTC
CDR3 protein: CASSRVLLALETQYF

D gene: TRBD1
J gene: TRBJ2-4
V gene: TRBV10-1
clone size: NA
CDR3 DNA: TGCGCCAGCAGTGAGTCGGGACAGGGGGTCATTCAGTACTTC
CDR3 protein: CASSESGQGVIQYF

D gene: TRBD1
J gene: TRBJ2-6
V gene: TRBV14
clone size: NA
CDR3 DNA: TGTGCCAGCAGTCCCATCCGGGACAGGGCCCTCTCTGGGGCCAACGTCCTGACTTTC
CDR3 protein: CASSPIRDRALSGANVLTF

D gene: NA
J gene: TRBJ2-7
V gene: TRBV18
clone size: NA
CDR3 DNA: TGTGCCAGCTCACCACAAATATCAGGGGGGGAATCCTACGAGCAGTACTTC
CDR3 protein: CASSPQISGGESYEQYF

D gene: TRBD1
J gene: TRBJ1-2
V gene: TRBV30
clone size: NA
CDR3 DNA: TGTGCCTGGTCCCTGGGACAGGGTCTCTATGGCTACACCTTC
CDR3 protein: CAWSLGQGLYGYTF

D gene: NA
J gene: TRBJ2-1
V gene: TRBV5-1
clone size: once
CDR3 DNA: TGCGCCAGCAGCCCCTCCTCGGGGAGCGACAATGAGCAGTTCTTC
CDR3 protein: CASSPSSGSDNEQFF

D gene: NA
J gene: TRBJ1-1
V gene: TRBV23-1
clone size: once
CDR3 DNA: TGCGCCAGCAGTCTAGAGGTGGGGGGGAACACTGAAGCTTTCTTT
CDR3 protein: CASSLEVGGNTEAFF

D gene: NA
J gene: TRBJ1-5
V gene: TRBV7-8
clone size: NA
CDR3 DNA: TGTGCCAGCAGCTTAGTGATTAAGGGTAGCAATCAGCCCCAGCATTTT
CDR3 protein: CASSLVIKGSNQPQHF

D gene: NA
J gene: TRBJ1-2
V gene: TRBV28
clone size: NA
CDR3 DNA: TGTGCCAGCACCGACAGTAACTATGGCTACACCTTC
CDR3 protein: CASTDSNYGYTF

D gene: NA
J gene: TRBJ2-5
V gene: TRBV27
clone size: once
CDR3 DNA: TGTGCCAGCAGTTTATCCCCTATATTAAAAGAGACCCAGTACTTC
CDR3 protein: CASSLSPILKETQYF

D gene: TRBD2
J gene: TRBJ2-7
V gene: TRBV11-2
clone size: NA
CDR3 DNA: TGTGCCAGCAGCCCGGGACTAGCGGGTCCCTACGAGCAGTACTTC
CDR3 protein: CASSPGLAGPYEQYF

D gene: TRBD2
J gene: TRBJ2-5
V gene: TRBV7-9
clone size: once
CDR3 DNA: TGTGCCAGCAGCCCAGGATTAGCGGGAGGACGAGAGACCCAGTACTTC
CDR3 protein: CASSPGLAGGRETQYF